This section outlines one T cell receptor (beta chain) sequence together with its context. Its binding antigen is unknown. There are no base qualities to consult, and no much larger clone falls within one base. Peripheral blood CD8+ and CD4+ T cells from healthy donors, Susac syndrome patients and multiple sclerosis patients were profiled by high-throughput TCR beta sequencing. Recently defined diagnostic criteria for definite or probable disease were met by the Susac syndrome patients. Bulk CD8+ and CD4+ T cells were purified magnetically by negative isolation, whereas CD8+ TEMRA cells were enriched by FACS. Blood was collected in EDTA tubes and processed within 24 hours, with PBMCs isolated through density gradient centrifugation. PBMCs intended for TCR sequencing were cryopreserved in liquid nitrogen and were subsequently thawed in a 37 degrees C water bath. The sorted or isolated CD4+, CD8+ and CD8+ TEMRA cells had a purity of 90% or higher.

CDR1 and CDR2 are drawn from the germline V gene (reference sequence): DFQATT, SNEGSKA. Spanning cysteine to phenylalanine, the CDR3 consists of 13 amino acids. The read is trimmed to its CDR3 DNA, 39 bases read in frame from base 1. V loses 6 bases, J loses 7 bases, and the germline ends lie 18 bases apart. RNA was extracted using the RNeasy kit, and about 0.45 to 1 ug of the RNA was reverse transcribed with random hexamers. The immunoSEQ multiplex PCR assay, covering 54 Vbeta and 13 Jbeta segments, was used to amplify TCR beta CDR3 regions. PCR amplification bias was corrected using a synthetic template baseline for primer optimization and computational correction. The authors processed their data as follows. Only productive sequences were kept, with reads annotated to V, D and J genes according to IMGT and analyzed in immunoSEQ Analyzer. To calculate clonality, Shannon entropy was normalized by log2 of the number of productive unique sequences and then subtracted from one. For each patient and control, public and private clones were evaluated among the 100 most prevalent clones. Clones were defined as Susac-specific if absent from the healthy and MS cohorts, from 900 to 1,300 published viral clones and from other ImmuneACCESS disease sequences. The raw public data were reprocessed by TCRdb itself: fastp quality trimming at Q25, MiXCR clonotype calling, in-frame beta chains only. CDR3 protein duplicates are merged, each entry listing the most common genes and DNA. The V and J calls reflect TCRdb's pipeline rather than the authors' work. For this sample there are approximately 260,000 distinct CDR3 sequences; 90% to 97% appear just once. The top ten clones comprise about 0.094% of the sample.

The data stem from a study of CD8 T cells in Susac syndrome (dated by TCRdb to about 2019). Regarding the research as a whole: Of the Susac syndrome patients who were sequenced, 5 or 6 had clinically active disease and roughly 8 were in clinical remission. At blood withdrawal, Susac syndrome patients were either therapy-naive, taking corticosteroids (in some cases with IVIg as well), or taking IVIg alone. Whether CD8+ T cell activation and differentiation in Susac syndrome was antigen driven was tested using repertoire sequencing.

Results and caveats for the whole study, not just this receptor: The TCR sequencing and HLA analysis was acknowledged to have included a relatively small number of individuals. The CD4+ T cell repertoire of patients with Susac syndrome showed no detectable clonal expansion.

What was sequenced was CD4+ T cells from PBMCs. The source of this sequence is a human donor with Susac syndrome. This sequence uses TRBV20-1 and TRBJ1-1, with TRBD1 tentatively as D gene (6 bases match). The DNA is as follows: TGCAGTGCCCCTCAACGTCGAGGGGGTGAAGCTTTCTTT. It translates to CSAPQRRGGEAFF.